A single sample is the source of the 21 T cell receptor beta chains below, sequenced in a study of blood T cell repertoires in COVID-19 (dated by TCRdb to 2019 to 2021). Receptor libraries were prepared by the immunoSEQ multiplex PCR assay. Imported from immuneACCESS, the table was reduced by TCRdb to in-frame sequences with V and J called. These copies leave out some clones; in studies compared against another copy, an unresolved V gene accounts for under half, and the cause of the remainder is not known. In this sample the table shows almost 95,000 clones, about 80% of which occur a single time. Around 6.6% of the sample rests with the top ten. Input material: peripheral blood. These receptors were collected from a man between 60 and 75 years old with acute or convalescent COVID-19.

The V gene is TRBV5-1, the J gene TRBJ1-2, with TRBD1 as a possible D gene (6 bases). The CDR3 covers 14 residues. The germline CDR1 and CDR2 sequences are SGHRS and YFSETQ. V was cut by 1 base and J by 4 bases, with 11 bases left in between. In nucleotides, the CDR3 is TGCGCCAGCAGCTTGACAGGGAATGGCTATGGCTACACCTTC. Protein: CASSLTGNGYGYTF. Full variable domain (outside the CDR3, taken from reference TRBV5-1 and TRBJ1-2): KAGVTQTPRYLIKTRGQQVTLSCSPISGHRSVSWYQQTPGQGLQFLFEYFSETQRNKGNFPGRFSGRQFSNSRSEMNVSTLELGDSALYLCASSLTGNGYGYTFGSGTRLTVV.

J is TRBJ2-1 and V is TRBV11-2; 8 bases align to TRBD2. V trimming: 5 bases; J trimming: 7 bases; junction bases outside the gene matches: 13. In germline, CDR1 is SGHAT, CDR2 FQNNGV. CDR3 length: 16 amino acids. CDR3 protein: CASSPDGTRPRNEQFF. The CDR3 nucleotides read TGTGCCAGCAGCCCAGACGGGACTAGGCCTAGGAATGAGCAGTTCTTC.

This clone occurred a few times. This sequence joins TRBV5-1 and TRBJ2-2; 8 bases match TRBD1. Germline V gene data show CDR1 as SGHRS and CDR2 as YFSETQ. Germline trimming cut 8 bases from V and 6 bases from J; bases unmatched to any gene: 9. The CDR3 runs 14 residues. The DNA of the CDR3 is TGCGCCAGTACAGGGGGAACTCCCCCCGGGGAGCTGTTTTTT. This gives the protein CASTGGTPPGELFF.

This clone was seen a single time. V and J are TRBV12-5 and TRBJ2-7; the D gene is possibly TRBD1 (6 bases). CDR1 LGHNT and CDR2 FRNRAP come from the germline V gene. The CDR3 covers 12 residues. V was clipped by 5 bases and J by 3 bases, with 8 bases between them. The CDR3 here is CASGVQGYEQYF. The CDR3 DNA is TGTGCTAGTGGTGTACAGGGCTACGAGCAGTACTTC.

This clone was found a few times. This sequence joins TRBV21-1 and TRBJ1-2. TRBV21-1 is listed as a pseudogene. CDR3 size: 14 residues. In DNA form, the CDR3 reads TGTGCCAGCAGCAGAAGGACTTTAAACTATGGCTACACCTTC. Its translation: CASSRRTLNYGYTF.

V gene TRBV25-1 combines with J gene TRBJ2-5; D not resolved. This CDR3 is 13 amino acids long. Germline V gives CDR1 MGHDK, CDR2 SYGVNS. The V end lost 2 bases, the J end lost 5 bases, and 9 bases lay between the germline ends. CDR3 residues: CASSEPFGETQYF. The DNA of the CDR3 is TGTGCCAGCAGTGAACCCTTCGGGGAGACCCAGTACTTC.

This sequence joins TRBV25-1 and TRBJ2-1, with 8 bases identical to TRBD1. The CDR3 loop spans 14 amino acids. The J segment lost 7 bases and the V segment lost 3 bases, leaving 5 bases of the junction unmatched. The germline V gene encodes CDR1 MGHDK and CDR2 SYGVNS. The CDR3 sequence: CASSDQDRVNEQFF. CDR3 sequence (DNA): TGTGCCAGCAGTGATCAGGACAGGGTTAATGAGCAGTTCTTC.

This chain connects TRBV4-2 to TRBJ1-6; D might be TRBD1 (5 bases). Germline lookup yields CDR1 LGHNA and CDR2 YNFKEQ. The CDR3 runs 13 residues. The V and J ends lost 5 bases and 7 bases respectively, with 9 bases between them. CDR3 loop: CASSETVNSPLHF. Here the CDR3 DNA reads TGTGCCAGCAGCGAGACAGTGAATTCACCCCTCCACTTT.

This sequence joins TRBV27 and TRBJ2-6; D possibly corresponds to TRBD1 (6 bases). There are 18 residues in the CDR3. Germline lookup yields CDR1 MNHEY and CDR2 SMNVEV (reference sequence). Deletions cut 5 bases from V and 0 bases from J, with 17 bases between. As DNA, the CDR3 is TGTGCCAGCAGTGACCGGGACACATTTACCTCTGGGGCCAACGTCCTGACTTTC. Amino acid sequence: CASSDRDTFTSGANVLTF. The full variable domain, in which reference TRBV27 and TRBJ2-6 provide the parts outside the CDR3, is EAQVTQNPRYLITVTGKKLTVTCSQNMNHEYMSWYRQDPGLGLRQIYYSMNVEVTDKGDVPEGYKVSRKEKRNFPLILESPSPNQTSLYFCASSDRDTFTSGANVLTFGAGSRLTVL.

The genes are TRBV6-5 and TRBJ1-1; 10 bases are a match to TRBD1. Germline V lookup: CDR1 MNHEY, CDR2 SVGAGI. This CDR3 is built from 14 residues. V shed 4 bases and J 4 bases; nucleotides not matched to a gene: 3. The CDR3 region has the DNA TGTGCCAGCAGTTTGGGACAGGGGATCACTGAAGCTTTCTTT. As protein: CASSLGQGITEAFF.

The CDR3 is CASSLGDHEQYF. The DNA of the CDR3 is TGCGCCAGCAGTCTGGGAGACCACGAGCAGTACTTC. The genes are TRBV5-1 and TRBJ2-7; tentatively, D is TRBD2 (5 bases). CDR1 and CDR2 from the germline V gene are SGHRS and YFSETQ. CDR3 length: 12 residues. The V and J ends lost 5 bases and 5 bases respectively, with 11 bases between them.

V usage is TRBV4-2 and J usage is TRBJ2-3; 8 bases agree with TRBD2. This CDR3 region has 15 residues. The V gene's germline CDR1 is LGHNA and CDR2 YNFKEQ. The J segment lost 2 bases and the V segment lost 0 bases, leaving 1 base of the junction unmatched. CDR3 sequence reads: CASSQDGGDTDTQYF. For the CDR3, the DNA is TGTGCCAGCAGCCAAGACGGGGGGGACACAGATACGCAGTATTTT.

This chain joins TRBV19 and TRBJ2-5; 8 bases line up with TRBD2. Germline V gives CDR1 LNHDA, CDR2 SQIVND (reference sequence). The V segment lost 7 bases and the J segment 1 base; nucleotides outside the gene matches: 5. The CDR3 consists of 14 residues. CDR3 amino acids: CASTSSGGQETQYF. CDR3 bases: TGTGCCAGTACCTCGAGCGGGGGCCAAGAGACCCAGTACTTC.

This clone has a handful of counts. The chain recombines TRBV5-1 with TRBJ1-1; 10 bases are a match to TRBD1. This CDR3 is 12 amino acids long. Germline loops: CDR1 SGHRS, CDR2 YFSETQ. With 4 bases clipped from V and 12 bases from J, the junction kept 6 bases outside the gene matches. The CDR3 is CASSLGTGESFF. The CDR3 DNA follows: TGCGCCAGCAGCCTCGGGACAGGGGAATCTTTCTTT.

The V gene is TRBV19, the J gene TRBJ2-5; 11 nucleotides agree with TRBD1. After removal of 5 bases from V and 5 bases from J, the junction contained 4 bases not matched to a gene. CDR3 length equals 14 residues. Germline V gene data show CDR1 as LNHDA and CDR2 as SQIVND (reference sequence). The chain's CDR3 is CASSPRTGGETQYF. Here the CDR3 DNA reads TGTGCCAGTAGTCCCCGGACAGGGGGCGAGACCCAGTACTTC.

The chain has TRBV9 and TRBJ2-3, with TRBD2 identical over 14 bases. Germline CDR1 is SGDLS and CDR2 is YYNGEE. Trimming at V came to 2 bases and at J to 2 bases, leaving 1 base not matched to a gene. The CDR3 is made up of 16 amino acids. The CDR3 region is CASSVGLAGDTDTQYF. The CDR3, as DNA: TGTGCCAGCAGCGTGGGACTAGCGGGGGACACAGATACGCAGTATTTT.

CDR3 coding DNA: TGCGCCAGCAGCTTGGGGGCCCAAGGGGGCGGATTTGAAAAACTGTTTTTT. This sequence encodes CASSLGAQGGGFEKLFF. The chain combines TRBV5-1 with TRBJ1-4, with TRBD1 identical over 7 bases. This CDR3 spans 17 amino acids. Germline V gene lookup returns CDR1 SGHRS and CDR2 YFSETQ. J was trimmed by 7 bases and V by 0 bases; bases with no gene match: 12.

This clone occurred once. The V and J genes are TRBV9 and TRBJ1-4; 8 nucleotides line up with TRBD1. The CDR3 extends over 15 amino acids. The germline CDR1 and CDR2 sequences are SGDLS and YYNGEE. Losses at the gene ends were 3 bases for V and 8 bases for J; bases not matched to a gene: 9. For the CDR3, the DNA is TGTGCCAGCAGCGCCGCAGGGGGCATAGGCGAAAAACTGTTTTTT. It translates to CASSAAGGIGEKLFF.

The chain has TRBV2 and TRBJ1-5, with D hard to call. This CDR3 has 16 amino acids. Trimming removed 6 bases from V and 5 bases from J, with 20 bases in between. CDR1 and CDR2 from the germline V gene are SNHLY and FYNNEI. For the CDR3, the DNA is TGTGCCAGCAGGCGAGGGTTGCGGAACTTATATCAGCCCCAGCATTTT. Amino acids: CASRRGLRNLYQPQHF. Based on the CDR3 plus reference TRBV2 and TRBJ1-5, the full variable domain is EPEVTQTPSHQVTQMGQEVILRCVPISNHLYFYWYRQILGQKVEFLVSFYNNEISEKSEIFDDQFSVERPDGSNFTLKIRSTKLEDSAMYFCASRRGLRNLYQPQHFGDGTRLSIL.

This chain links TRBV5-4 with TRBJ1-6; D is uncertain. Trimming shortened V by 2 bases and J by 6 bases, and 9 bases separated the two germline ends. The CDR3 runs to 14 residues. Germline assignment: CDR1 SGHNT and CDR2 YYREEE (reference sequence). CDR3 bases: TGTGCCAGCAGCTTAGACGGACTTAATTCACCCCTCCACTTT. Translated: CASSLDGLNSPLHF.

The V and J genes are TRBV2 and TRBJ1-6, with 9 bases identical to TRBD1. CDR1 is SNHLY, CDR2 FYNNEI, per germline. The CDR3 extends over 14 amino acids. With 5 bases clipped from V and 12 bases from J, the junction kept 8 bases outside the gene matches. In DNA form, the CDR3 reads TGTGCCAGCAGTTCGGGACAGGGAGGGTTACCCCTCCACTTT. Amino acids: CASSSGQGGLPLHF.